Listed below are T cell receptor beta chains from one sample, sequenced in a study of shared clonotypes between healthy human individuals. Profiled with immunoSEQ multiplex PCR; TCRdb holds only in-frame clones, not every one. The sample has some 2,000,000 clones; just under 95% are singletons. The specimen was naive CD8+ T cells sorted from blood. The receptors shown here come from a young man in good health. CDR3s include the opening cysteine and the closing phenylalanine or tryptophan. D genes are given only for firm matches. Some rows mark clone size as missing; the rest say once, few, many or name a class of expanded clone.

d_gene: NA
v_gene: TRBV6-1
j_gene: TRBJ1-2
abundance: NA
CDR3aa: CASSEAFMGEIGNYGYTF
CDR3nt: TGTGCCAGCAGTGAAGCCTTCATGGGGGAGATCGGTAACTATGGCTACACCTTC

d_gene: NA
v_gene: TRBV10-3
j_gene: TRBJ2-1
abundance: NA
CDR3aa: CAISEPGDEQFF
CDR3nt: TGTGCCATCAGTGAGCCCGGGGATGAGCAGTTCTTC

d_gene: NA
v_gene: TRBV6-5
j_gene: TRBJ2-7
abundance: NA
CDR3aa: CASSPPSYEQYF
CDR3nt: TGTGCCAGCAGTCCCCCATCGTACGAGCAGTACTTC

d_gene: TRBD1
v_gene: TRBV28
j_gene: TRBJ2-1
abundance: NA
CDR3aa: CASSETGGFPEQFF
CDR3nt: TGTGCCAGCAGTGAGACAGGGGGCTTCCCTGAGCAGTTCTTC

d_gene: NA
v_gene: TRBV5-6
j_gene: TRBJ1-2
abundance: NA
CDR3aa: CASSSEFDGYTF
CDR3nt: TGTGCCAGCAGCTCGGAGTTTGATGGCTACACCTTC

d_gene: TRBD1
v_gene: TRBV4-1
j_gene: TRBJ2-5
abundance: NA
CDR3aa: CASSQGQGGQETQYF
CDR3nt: TGCGCCAGCAGCCAAGGACAGGGGGGCCAAGAGACCCAGTACTTC

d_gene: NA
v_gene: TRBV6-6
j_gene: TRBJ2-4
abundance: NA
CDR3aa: CASSPLEGVNIQYF
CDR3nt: TGTGCCAGCAGTCCCCTCGAGGGGGTGAACATTCAGTACTTC

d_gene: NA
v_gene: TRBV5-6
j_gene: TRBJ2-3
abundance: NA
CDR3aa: CASSFRRAGPDTQYF
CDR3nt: TGTGCCAGCAGCTTTCGACGGGCGGGGCCAGATACGCAGTATTTT

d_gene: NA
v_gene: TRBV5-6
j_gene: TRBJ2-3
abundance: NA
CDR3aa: CASSLAPGDLLTDTQYF
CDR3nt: TGTGCCAGCAGCTTGGCTCCCGGGGACCTTCTCACAGATACGCAGTATTTT

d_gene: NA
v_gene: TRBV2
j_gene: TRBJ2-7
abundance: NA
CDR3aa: CASSEDRTFYEQYF
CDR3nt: TGTGCCAGCAGTGAAGATCGGACCTTCTACGAGCAGTACTTC

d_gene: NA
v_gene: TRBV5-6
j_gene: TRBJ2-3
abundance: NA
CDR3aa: CASSRGGDTQYF
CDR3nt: TGTGCCAGCAGCAGGGGGGGAGATACGCAGTATTTT

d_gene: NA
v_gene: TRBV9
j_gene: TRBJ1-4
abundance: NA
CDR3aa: CASSIGQTDEKLFF
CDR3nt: TGTGCCAGCAGCATTGGACAGACGGATGAAAAACTGTTTTTT

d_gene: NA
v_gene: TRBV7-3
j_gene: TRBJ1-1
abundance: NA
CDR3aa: CASSLEGGTEAFF
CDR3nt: TGTGCCAGCAGCTTAGAGGGGGGCACTGAAGCTTTCTTT

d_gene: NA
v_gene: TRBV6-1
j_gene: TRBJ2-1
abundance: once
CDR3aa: CASSALNGRGEQFF
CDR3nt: TGTGCCAGCAGTGCTCTAAACGGGCGGGGTGAGCAGTTCTTC

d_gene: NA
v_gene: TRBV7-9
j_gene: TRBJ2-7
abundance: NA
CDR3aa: CATGAATYEQYF
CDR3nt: TGTGCCACCGGGGCCGCAACCTACGAGCAGTACTTC

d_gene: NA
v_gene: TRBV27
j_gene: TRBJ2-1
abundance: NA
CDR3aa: CASRPAEGGRVDNEQFF
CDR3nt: TGTGCCAGCAGACCCGCCGAAGGAGGGAGAGTCGACAATGAGCAGTTCTTC

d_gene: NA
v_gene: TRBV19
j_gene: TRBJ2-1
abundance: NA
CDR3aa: CASTWGRGDNEQFF
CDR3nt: TGTGCCAGTACCTGGGGGCGCGGGGACAATGAGCAGTTCTTC

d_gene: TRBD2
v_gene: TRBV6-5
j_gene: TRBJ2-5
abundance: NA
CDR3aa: CASSYQWTSVETQYF
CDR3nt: TGTGCCAGCAGTTACCAATGGACTAGCGTGGAGACCCAGTACTTC

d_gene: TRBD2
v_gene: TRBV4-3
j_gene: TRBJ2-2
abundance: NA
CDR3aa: CASSHGTSGLNTGELFF
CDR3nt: TGCGCCAGCAGCCACGGGACTAGCGGATTAAACACCGGGGAGCTGTTTTTT